Listed below are T cell receptor beta chains from one sample, sequenced in a study of T cell responses to AZD1222 COVID-19 vaccine. Produced via immunoSEQ multiplex PCR; TCRdb's table is partial and in-frame only. In the table there are roughly 120,000 clones, 80% to 90% of which are singletons. Here the sequenced sample was peripheral blood, taken on day 0 of AZD1222 vaccination. The receptor set was obtained from an adult in good health. Both conserved end residues are part of each CDR3. The D gene is left open where the match is weak. Size is stated for part of the rows, as once, few or many counts, or as a class when the clone is expanded.

>once|TRBJ1-6|TRBD1|TRBV2
TGTGCCAGCAGTGAACTGGACAGGGCTGTTTCACCCCTCCACTTT
CASSELDRAVSPLHF
>-|TRBJ2-1|-|TRBV7-3
TGTGCCAGCAGCTCGGACATTGCCTCCTACAATGAGCAGTTCTTC
CASSSDIASYNEQFF
>-|TRBJ2-3|-|TRBV7-8
TGTGCCAGCAGCTTATGGTCCACCACAGATACGCAGTATTTT
CASSLWSTTDTQYF
>-|TRBJ2-1|TRBD2|TRBV9
TGTGCCAGCAGCGCGCCCGGGACTAGCTTCAATGAGCAGTTCTTC
CASSAPGTSFNEQFF
>-|TRBJ2-7|-|TRBV18
TGTGCCAGCTCACCGGGGACAAAGCCCTACGAGCAGTACTTC
CASSPGTKPYEQYF
>-|TRBJ1-2|-|TRBV29-1
TGCAGCGTTGAAGCGGGACCTTCCTATGGCTACACCTTC
CSVEAGPSYGYTF
>-|TRBJ1-5|-|TRBV28
TGTGCCAGCAGGGGCGGGGTTCAGCCCCAGCATTTT
CASRGGVQPQHF
>-|TRBJ1-1|-|TRBV30
TGTGCCTGGAGTGTAACCTTCCCCCTCTCCCACATGAACACTGAAGCTTTCTTT
CAWSVTFPLSHMNTEAFF
>-|TRBJ2-5|-|TRBV7-2
TGTGCCAGCAGCTTAGGGGGGGCTGCTGGAGAGACCCAGTACTTC
CASSLGGAAGETQYF
>-|TRBJ2-7|TRBD2|TRBV9
TGTGCCAGCAGCGTAGAGACTAGCGGGAAGCCCAGGTACTTC
CASSVETSGKPRYF
>-|TRBJ2-7|-|TRBV7-9
TGTGCCAGCAGCTTATCGGGACCCATAACCTACGAGCAGTACTTC
CASSLSGPITYEQYF
>-|TRBJ2-7|TRBD2|TRBV5-6
TGTGCCAGCAGCTTTGGAGGGAGGGCCGACGAGCAGTACTTC
CASSFGGRADEQYF
>-|TRBJ1-6|-|TRBV30
TGTGCCTGGAGTGTACAGGCCTATTCACCCCTCCACTTT
CAWSVQAYSPLHF
>-|TRBJ1-2|-|TRBV5-6
TGTGCCAGCAGCATGGACGGCTATGGCTACACCTTC
CASSMDGYGYTF
>once|TRBJ2-4|TRBD2|TRBV7-3
TGTGCCAGCAGCTCGGGACTAGCGGGGGCCGGGGCCAAAAACATTCAGTACTTC
CASSSGLAGAGAKNIQYF
>-|TRBJ1-4|-|TRBV19
TGTGCCAGTAGTATACGAAATGAAAAACTGTTTTTT
CASSIRNEKLFF
>-|TRBJ2-3|TRBD2|TRBV7-3
TGTGCCAGCAGCTCCGGAGCGGGGGGGCGCGCAGATACGCAGTATTTT
CASSSGAGGRADTQYF
>-|TRBJ2-3|-|TRBV24-1
TGTGCCACCCCCAATTCTGCGGGATCGGATACGCAGTATTTT
CATPNSAGSDTQYF
>-|TRBJ2-7|TRBD1|TRBV7-3
TGTGCCAGCAGCGCGGGACAGGGGGCAGGTGAGCAGTACTTC
CASSAGQGAGEQYF
>-|TRBJ1-1|TRBD1|TRBV2
TGTGCCAGCAATAGGGACAGGGAAGCTTTCTTT
CASNRDREAFF
>-|TRBJ1-1|-|TRBV30
TGTGCCTGGACCAAATTCAGGGGTGGGGACATGAACACTGAAGCTTTCTTT
CAWTKFRGGDMNTEAFF
>-|TRBJ2-5|-|TRBV11-3
TGTGCCAGCAGCTTAAAGGCGGCAGGGGTGGCTAGGGAGACCCAGTACTTC
CASSLKAAGVARETQYF
>once|TRBJ2-5|TRBD2|TRBV6-4
TGTGCCAGCAGCGAAACCTCTAGCGGGGGAGAGACCCAGTACTTC
CASSETSSGGETQYF
>few|TRBJ2-7|TRBD1|TRBV3-1/TRBV3-2
TGTGCCAGCAGCCTCTTAGGACAGGCAGCGACCTTC
CASSLLGQAATF
>-|TRBJ1-5|-|TRBV30
TGTGCCTGGAGTGTCTCGGGAATGGGCAATCAGCCCCAGCATTTT
CAWSVSGMGNQPQHF
>-|TRBJ1-4|-|TRBV3-1/TRBV3-2
TGTGCCAGCAGGCCAAGCCCCGTTCAAAAACTGTTTTTT
CASRPSPVQKLFF
>-|TRBJ1-2|-|TRBV18
TGTGCCAGCTCACCCTCGGACGGCTATGGCTACACCTTC
CASSPSDGYGYTF
>-|TRBJ1-1|-|TRBV9
TGTGCCAGCAGCGCCGTGGGGGTGAACACTGAAGCTTTCTTT
CASSAVGVNTEAFF
>-|TRBJ2-7|-|TRBV7-2
TGTGCCAGCAGCTTCGTAACGGGGGGCGCGGGGAGGTACGAGCAGTACTTC
CASSFVTGGAGRYEQYF
>-|TRBJ1-2|-|TRBV29-1
TGCAGCGCTGTGGACACAAAGCGGTATGGCTACACCTTC
CSAVDTKRYGYTF
>-|TRBJ2-1|TRBD2|TRBV5-1
TGCGCCAGCAGTGATACTAGCGGGGTCTACAATGAGCAGTTCTTC
CASSDTSGVYNEQFF
>-|TRBJ2-1|-|TRBV3-1/TRBV3-2
TGTGCCAGCAGCCAAGAGATCGGGGGCCGGGGCAATGAGCAGTTCTTC
CASSQEIGGRGNEQFF
>-|TRBJ2-1|TRBD1|TRBV7-9
TGTGCCAGCAGCTTATTGAGGACAGGGGGCGGTAATGAGCAGTTCTTC
CASSLLRTGGGNEQFF
>-|TRBJ1-4|-|TRBV28
TGTGCCAGCAGTCCAGGTGTTAATGAAAAACTGTTTTTT
CASSPGVNEKLFF
>-|TRBJ2-1|-|TRBV5-4
TGTGCCAGCAGCTTGGCCTCGGCCAATGAGCAGTTCTTC
CASSLASANEQFF
>-|TRBJ1-2|-|TRBV4-2
TGTGCCAGCAGCCTCGCGGCGGAGTCGGATGGCTACACCTTC
CASSLAAESDGYTF
>-|TRBJ2-1|TRBD1|TRBV5-1
TGCGCCAGCAAACAGGGACAGGTTCCCTACAATGAGCAGTTCTTC
CASKQGQVPYNEQFF
>-|TRBJ1-1|-|TRBV3-1/TRBV3-2
TGTGCCAGCAGCCAAGGCCCCCAGAGCACTGAAGCTTTCTTT
CASSQGPQSTEAFF
>-|TRBJ1-2|TRBD1|TRBV6-5
TGTGCCAGCGCATGGGACAGGCGAAACTATGGCTACACCTTC
CASAWDRRNYGYTF
>once|TRBJ2-3|-|TRBV11-3
TGTGCCAGCAGCTCGGGCTCAACCACAGGGAACACAGATACGCAGTATTTT
CASSSGSTTGNTDTQYF
>-|TRBJ2-2|TRBD2|TRBV6-4
TGTGCCAGCAGTGCTAGCGGGGGGAACACCGGGGAGCTGTTTTTT
CASSASGGNTGELFF
>-|TRBJ1-6|-|TRBV3-1/TRBV3-2
TGTGCCAGCAGCCCCGCCTGTCAAAGCTCCTATAATTCACCCCTCCACTTT
CASSPACQSSYNSPLHF
>-|TRBJ2-5|-|TRBV5-6
TGTGCCAGCAGCTTGAGGACTACACACGCGACCCAGTACTTC
CASSLRTTHATQYF
>-|TRBJ1-5|-|TRBV27
TGTGCCAGCAGTTTAAAGTATAGCAATCAGCCCCAGCATTTT
CASSLKYSNQPQHF
>-|TRBJ2-7|-|TRBV29-1
TGCAGCGTTGAAGATCCATCAGGGTTCTACGAGCAGTACTTC
CSVEDPSGFYEQYF
>-|TRBJ2-2|-|TRBV27
TGTGCCAGCAGTTTATCCCCCACTAGGGAGCTGTTTTTT
CASSLSPTRELFF
>-|TRBJ1-2|-|TRBV4-3
TGCGCCAGCAGCCAAGCGAAGATGAACTATGGCTACACCTTC
CASSQAKMNYGYTF
>-|TRBJ2-7|TRBD2|TRBV19
TGTGCCAGTAGTAAGGGACTAGCGGGAGTCTCTTACGAGCAGTACTTC
CASSKGLAGVSYEQYF
>once|TRBJ1-3|TRBD1|TRBV3-1/TRBV3-2
TGTGCCAGCAGCCTCAGGGGGTCGAGAAACACCATATATTTT
CASSLRGSRNTIYF
>-|TRBJ2-4|-|TRBV7-8
TGTGCCAGCAGCTTCTTGGGGCAGCCATGGAACATTCAGTACTTC
CASSFLGQPWNIQYF
>-|TRBJ2-6|TRBD1|TRBV7-9
TGTGCCAGCAGACCTGGACAGGGCCTCGCTGGGGCCAACGTCCTGACTTTC
CASRPGQGLAGANVLTF
>-|TRBJ2-6|-|TRBV7-2
TGTGCCAGCAGCTTAGGGGCTGGGGCCAACGTCCTGACTTTC
CASSLGAGANVLTF
>-|TRBJ2-1|TRBD1|TRBV6-6
TGTGCCAGCAGCCGCCCGGGACAGGGGTATTATGAGCAGTTCTTC
CASSRPGQGYYEQFF